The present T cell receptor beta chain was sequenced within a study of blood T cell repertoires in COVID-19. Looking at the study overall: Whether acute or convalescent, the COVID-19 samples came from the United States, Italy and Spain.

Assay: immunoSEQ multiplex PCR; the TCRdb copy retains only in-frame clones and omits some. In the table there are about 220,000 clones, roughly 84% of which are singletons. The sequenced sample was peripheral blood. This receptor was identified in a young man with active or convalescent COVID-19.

The CDR3 bases are TGTGCCAGCAGCGAGGGTAGCGGGGAGCTGTTTTTT. Translating it yields CASSEGSGELFF. The chain has TRBV7-3 and TRBJ2-2; maybe TRBD2 (5 bases). Looked up from germline, CDR1 is SGHTA and CDR2 is FQGTGA. V was pared by 5 bases and J by 7 bases, with 8 bases between. CDR3 length equals 12 residues.